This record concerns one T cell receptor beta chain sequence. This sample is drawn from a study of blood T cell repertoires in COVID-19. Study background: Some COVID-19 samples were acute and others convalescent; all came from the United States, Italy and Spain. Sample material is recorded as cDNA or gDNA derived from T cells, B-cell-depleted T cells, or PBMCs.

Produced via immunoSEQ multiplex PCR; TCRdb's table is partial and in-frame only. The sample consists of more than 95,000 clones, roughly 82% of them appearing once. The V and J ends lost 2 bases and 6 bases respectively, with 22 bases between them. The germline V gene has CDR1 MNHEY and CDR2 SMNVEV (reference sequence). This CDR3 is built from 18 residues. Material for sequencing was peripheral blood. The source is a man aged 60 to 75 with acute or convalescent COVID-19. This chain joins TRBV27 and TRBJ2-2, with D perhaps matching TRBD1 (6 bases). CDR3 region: CASSLGTGKGYSAGELFF. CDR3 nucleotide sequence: TGTGCCAGCAGTTTAGGCACAGGGAAGGGCTATTCGGCCGGGGAGCTGTTTTTT.